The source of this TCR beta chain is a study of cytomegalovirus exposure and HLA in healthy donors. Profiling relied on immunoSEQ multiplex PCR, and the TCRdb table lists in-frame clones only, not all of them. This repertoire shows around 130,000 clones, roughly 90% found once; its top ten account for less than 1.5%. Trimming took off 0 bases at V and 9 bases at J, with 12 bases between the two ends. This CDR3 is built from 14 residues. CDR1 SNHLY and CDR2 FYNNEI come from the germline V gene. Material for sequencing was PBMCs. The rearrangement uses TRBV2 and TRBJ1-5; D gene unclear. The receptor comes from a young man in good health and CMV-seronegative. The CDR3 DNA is TGTGCCAGCAGTGAAGCCCGACCAAGGAGGCCCCAGCATTTT. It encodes CASSEARPRRPQHF. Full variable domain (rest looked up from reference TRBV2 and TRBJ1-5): EPEVTQTPSHQVTQMGQEVILRCVPISNHLYFYWYRQILGQKVEFLVSFYNNEISEKSEIFDDQFSVERPDGSNFTLKIRSTKLEDSAMYFCASSEARPRRPQHFGDGTRLSIL.